These T cell receptor beta chains were read from a single sample in a study of Graves' ophthalmopathy and Graves' hyperthyroidism. TCRdb used MiXCR to reprocess the multiplex PCR reads, holding one entry per CDR3 protein. This sample has 450,000 or so distinct CDR3 sequences; around an eighth occur once, and the top ten carry 8% to 10%. Sequenced input: blood. These receptors were taken from a woman aged 25 to 39 with Graves' ophthalmopathy. The CDR3 runs from the conserved cysteine through the conserved F or W. D genes are given only for firm matches. The listing skips clone size in some rows; elsewhere it reads once, few, many or a size class.

CASSLNDWAGETQYF	TGTGCCAGCAGCTTAAACGATTGGGCGGGAGAGACCCAGTACTTC	many	.	TRBV11-2	TRBJ2-5
CSARDWDAYYEQYF	TGCAGTGCTAGAGATTGGGACGCTTACTACGAGCAGTACTTC	many	.	TRBV20-1	TRBJ2-7
CSVSSGTMGYEQYF	TGCAGCGTCTCGTCCGGGACCATGGGATACGAGCAGTACTTC	.	.	TRBV29-1	TRBJ2-7
CASSRQGGNYEQYF	TGTGCCAGCAGCCGACAGGGCGGTAACTACGAGCAGTACTTC	many	TRBD1	TRBV3-1	TRBJ2-7
CASSLKAPNYGYTF	TGTGCCAGCAGCTTAAAGGCCCCTAACTATGGCTACACCTTC	many	.	TRBV7-6	TRBJ1-2
CASSQGQQSSYEQYF	TGTGCCAGCAGCCAAGGACAGCAAAGCTCCTACGAGCAGTACTTC	many	.	TRBV16	TRBJ2-7
CAWNGVLANTEAFF	TGTGCCTGGAATGGGGTTTTAGCGAACACTGAAGCTTTCTTT	many	.	TRBV30	TRBJ1-1
CASSVGPGSETQYF	TGTGCCAGCAGCGTAGGGCCGGGGTCAGAGACCCAGTACTTC	.	.	TRBV9	TRBJ2-5
CASSESGKGEEQYF	TGTGCCAGCAGTGAATCGGGTAAAGGGGAGGAGCAGTACTTC	many	.	TRBV25-1	TRBJ2-7
CASSTRTGNGNTEAFF	TGTGCCAGTAGTACCCGGACAGGGAACGGGAACACTGAAGCTTTCTTT	few	TRBD1	TRBV19	TRBJ1-1
CASSIDGERYQPQHF	TGTGCCAGTAGTATAGATGGGGAACGCTACCAGCCCCAGCATTTT	.	.	TRBV19	TRBJ1-5
CASSYSGSAYQPQHF	TGTGCCAGCAGTTACTCAGGCAGCGCTTATCAGCCCCAGCATTTT	many	.	TRBV6-5	TRBJ1-5
CASSWGQISNQPQHF	TGTGCCAGTAGTTGGGGACAGATCAGCAATCAGCCCCAGCATTTT	.	TRBD1	TRBV19	TRBJ1-5
CASTDPPHTGELFF	TGTGCCAGTACCGACCCCCCGCACACCGGGGAGCTGTTTTTT	many	.	TRBV19	TRBJ2-2
CASSRDSGYTEAFF	TGCGCCAGCAGCCGCGACAGTGGGTACACTGAAGCTTTCTTT	many	.	TRBV5-1	TRBJ1-1
CSARDSEGSHYEQYF	TGCAGTGCTAGAGATAGTGAGGGTTCCCACTACGAGCAGTACTTC	many	.	TRBV20-1	TRBJ2-7
CASSEQGNYGYTF	TGTGCCAGCAGTGAACAGGGAAACTATGGCTACACCTTC	many	.	TRBV6-1	TRBJ1-2
CASSSFLRGDPRPYSNQPQHF	TGTGCCAGTAGTAGTTTTCTCCGCGGAGACCCCCGGCCTTATAGCAATCAGCCCCAGCATTTT	few	.	TRBV19	TRBJ1-5
CATSEPGRISGNTIYF	TGTGCCACCAGTGAGCCGGGACGGATCTCTGGAAACACCATATATTTT	many	.	TRBV24-1	TRBJ1-3
CASSRNQGYEQYF	TGTGCCAGCAGCAGAAACCAGGGCTACGAGCAGTACTTC	.	.	TRBV9	TRBJ2-7